In its sample, the clone carrying this T cell receptor beta chain was seen a few times. Authors' processing steps: Cell counts per sample came from amplifying reference gene primers. Libraries were prepared by immunoSEQ multiplex PCR; TCRdb keeps only in-frame clonotypes and omits some of them. Clone size and the V and J calls come from that table; the DNA yielded D and trimming. The table shows under 250,000 clones, with approximately 80% occurring only once. This sample is part of a study of blood T cell repertoires in COVID-19. Study summary: Sources were T cells, B-cell-depleted T cells, or PBMCs; the material itself was cDNA or gDNA.

V was clipped by 5 bases and J by 0 bases; unmatched bases: 5. This CDR3 contains 16 residues. Germline CDR1 reads SGHTA; CDR2 reads FQGTGA. Material for sequencing was peripheral blood. The receptor comes from a woman aged 55-70 years who had recovered from COVID-19. V gene TRBV7-3 combines with J gene TRBJ2-3; 10 nucleotides line up with TRBD2. CDR3 protein: CASSPGTSVSTDTQYF. The CDR3 region has the DNA TGTGCCAGCAGCCCTGGGACTAGCGTTAGCACAGATACGCAGTATTTT.